The T cell receptor beta chain described here comes from a study of blood T cell repertoires in COVID-19. Study information: The origin of the acute and convalescent COVID-19 samples was the United States, Italy and Spain. From T cells, B-cell-depleted T cells, or PBMCs came the material, which was cDNA or gDNA.

This table comes from immunoSEQ multiplex PCR, and its TCRdb copy is limited to in-frame clones, with some not included. The sample carries some 200,000 clones, about 87% recorded once. From germline, CDR1 is LNHDA and CDR2 SQIVND (reference sequence). V lost 0 bases, J lost 7 bases, and 4 bases stayed unmatched. The CDR3 spans 15 residues. The sequence derives from a man younger than 30 with active or convalescent COVID-19. The chain is built from TRBV19 and TRBJ2-2, with 8 bases aligning to TRBD2. The specimen sequenced was peripheral blood. CDR3 sequence: CASSIDRRGGGELFF. The CDR3 DNA sequence: TGTGCCAGTAGTATAGATCGCCGGGGGGGCGGGGAGCTGTTTTTT.